The source of this TCR beta chain is a study of long-term antiretroviral therapy in people with HIV (dated by TCRdb to the early 2020s). Broadly, across the study: The earliest samples were collected about a decade before the 2015 WHO recommendation for immediate ART, when ART was typically delayed until CD4 counts fell. Of the 30 or so participants with HIV, some 12 were female. A total of 150 to 200 cryopreserved PBMC samples were contributed to the cohort by 30 adults with confirmed HIV infection, with samples collected serially over a mean of roughly six years (range 1-12). A retrospective serial study tested whether ART initiation and durable HIV suppression were associated with changes in peripheral blood TRB repertoire composition and diversity. No cross-contamination during QIAcube processing was shown when test extractions of a monoclonal T-cell line were performed alongside some 33 polyclonal samples.

A few counts support this clone. Its cognate antigen has yet to be identified. The record has no base qualities; no much larger clone is one base away. The immunoSEQ hsTCRB v3.0 assay was used at survey level resolution for TRB variable region sequencing. The target sequencing depth for TRB was roughly 40,000-55,000 T-cell genomes per sample. TRB libraries were pooled and sequenced on an Illumina MiSeq using a v3 150-cycle kit. In the source study's methods: Repertoire analysis ran in R within a reproducible Nextflow workflow covering QC, data transformation and analysis. Custom analyses were implemented in LymphoSeq2, an R package for AIRR-Seq data exploration. A handful of samples yielding fewer than 5000 total TRB sequences were excluded, leaving 188 analyzed HIV repertoires. Among the 180 to 200 HIV repertoires that were kept, around 60 were collected before ART initiation and more than 120 were collected after ART initiation. Repertoires were downsampled to 5000 TRB nucleotide sequences, and summary statistics were averaged over 100 downsampling iterations. The analysis kept only TRB sequences whose CDR3 regions were at least seven amino acids long. Diversity was measured with a Shannon entropy-derived clonality score and the Gini coefficient. Repertoire networks linked the top 5000 CDR3 amino acid sequences whenever two sequences differed by an edit distance of one. For TRB CDR3 amino acid sequences, GLIPH2 was used to predict antigen specificity groups and MHC restriction. CDR3 amino acid sequences were matched against VDJdb and McPAS-TCR to flag known CMV, EBV, HIV or tissue antigen associations. Pre-ART, post-ART and control groups were compared with Wilcoxon signed-rank tests and Holm-Bonferroni correction. The table was pulled from immuneACCESS by TCRdb, which kept in-frame rearrangements only. Such tables lose some clones; where checked, under half of the loss comes from unresolved V genes, and the rest has no known cause. D and trimming were read from the DNA, whereas the V and J calls and clone size are those reported in that table. This sample gives more than 20,000 clones in total; 80% to 85% of them show up just once. About a quarter of the sample is taken by the ten largest.

Study-level results and caveats: Because PBMC availability was limited, only the TCR beta chain was sequenced, with no alpha chain pairing. Expanded TRB clones identified before ART initiation dominated the repertoire across all time points, though the dominance fluctuated and decreased in many PLHIV after ART. Because cell numbers in pre-ART samples were limited, unsorted PBMC were profiled instead of sorted CD4+ and CD8+ T cells. Samples dated from about 2004 to 2017, and the ART regimens used may be less effective than current ones. A significant increase in TRB diversity was found to be associated with ART initiation, although TRB diversity was observed to remain significantly below that of transplant donor controls even after long-term ART. Inferences about post-ART repertoire changes are limited because no data were available on ART adherence, viral resistance or therapy changes. CDR3 length ranges in HIV repertoires were narrower than in controls, and network structure suggested an antigen-experienced repertoire with only a slight naive shift after ART.

Participants were included only if at least one PBMC sample before ART initiation and at least two post-ART samples were available. Every participant with HIV received treatment in the United States of America. Before DNA extraction, cryopreserved samples containing roughly 0.9-10 million PBMC were thawed and washed. At the time of the earliest PBMC sample, participants with HIV were aged between roughly 20 and 60 years. PBMC samples from each participant spanned 1-4 timepoints before ART initiation and 2-8 timepoints after ART initiation, with a median of 7 samples. For every participant, serial HIV viral load, CD4+ T-cell count, ART history and demographic data were obtained. A Qiagen kit on a QIAcube was used to extract genomic DNA from unsorted PBMC, with samples processed in batches of 12. Its CDR3 holds 14 amino acids, cysteine through phenylalanine. The sequence is cut down to CDR3 DNA, 42 bases in frame from base 1. CDR1 and CDR2 are read off the germline V gene as SQVTM and ANQGSEA. Germline trimming amounts to 4 bases on V and 4 bases on J, with 8 as the count of junction bases outside the gene matches.

This TCR was recovered from a man in his fifties or sixties with HIV. Sequencing used unsorted PBMCs, obtained 0.4 years after starting antiretroviral therapy. The chain joins TRBV29-1 to TRBJ1-2; the central 8 bases match TRBD1. The CDR3 protein sequence reads: CSVVQGAFSYGYTF. The nucleotides read TGCAGCGTTGTGCAGGGGGCCTTTTCCTATGGCTACACCTTC. The variable domain in full, with residues beyond the CDR3 obtained from the reference TRBV29-1 and TRBJ1-2 genes, is SAVISQKPSRDICQRGTSLTIQCQVDSQVTMMFWYRQQPGQSLTLIATANQGSEATYESGFVIDKFPISRPNLTFSTLTVSNMSPEDSSIYLCSVVQGAFSYGYTFGSGTRLTVV.